Listed below are T cell receptor beta chains from one sample, sequenced in a study of T cell responses to AZD1222 COVID-19 vaccine. Profiling relied on immunoSEQ multiplex PCR, and the TCRdb table lists in-frame clones only, not all of them. The sample includes 100,000 to 150,000 clones, approximately 85% of them seen just once. This sample comprised peripheral blood, obtained 28 days after the second AZD1222 dose. These receptors originate from an adult who received the AZD1222 COVID-19 vaccine. The CDR3 runs from the conserved cysteine through the conserved F or W. D genes are given only for firm matches. Expanded clones get a size class; other rows say once, few or many, or leave the size out.

>TRBJ1-5|TRBV19|-|-
CASSIRWAYSNQPQHF
TGTGCCAGTAGTATTCGATGGGCGTATAGCAATCAGCCCCAGCATTTT
>TRBJ1-1|TRBV7-9|-|-
CASTSGVRNTEAFF
TGTGCCAGCACTAGCGGGGTCAGGAACACTGAAGCTTTCTTT
>TRBJ2-7|TRBV7-2|-|-
CASRRSEGSYEQYF
TGTGCCAGCCGCCGGTCCGAAGGCTCCTACGAGCAGTACTTC
>TRBJ1-1|TRBV9|-|-
CASSATRRSMNTEAFF
TGTGCCAGCAGCGCGACCCGGAGGTCCATGAACACTGAAGCTTTCTTT
>TRBJ2-1|TRBV6-5|once|TRBD2
CASSYSKAGVSNEQFF
TGTGCCAGCAGTTACTCGAAAGCGGGGGTTTCCAATGAGCAGTTCTTC
>TRBJ1-4|TRBV28|-|TRBD1
CASSHGTELLNEKLFF
TGTGCCAGCAGTCACGGGACAGAACTTCTTAATGAAAAACTGTTTTTT
>TRBJ1-1|TRBV7-9|once|-
CASRAGLTEAFF
TGTGCCAGCAGAGCAGGGTTGACTGAAGCTTTCTTT
>TRBJ1-4|TRBV7-2|few|TRBD1
CASSPDRGNEKLFF
TGTGCCAGCAGCCCAGACAGGGGAAACGAAAAACTGTTTTTT
>TRBJ2-7|TRBV6-5|-|-
CASTQGGAGGYEQYF
TGTGCCAGCACCCAGGGGGGTGCGGGAGGCTACGAGCAGTACTTC
>TRBJ2-7|TRBV30|-|-
CAWSPGAVSYEQYF
TGTGCCTGGAGCCCCGGGGCAGTCTCCTACGAGCAGTACTTC
>TRBJ1-5|TRBV28|many|-
CASRTALNQPQHF
TGTGCCAGCAGGACAGCTCTTAATCAGCCCCAGCATTTT
>TRBJ2-7|TRBV11-2|-|-
CASSLDIGAGRRDNEQYF
TGTGCCAGCAGCTTAGATATTGGGGCCGGCAGGAGAGATAACGAGCAGTACTTC
>TRBJ1-2|TRBV7-6|-|-
CASTDGAGYGYTF
TGTGCCAGCACCGACGGGGCGGGCTATGGCTACACCTTC
>TRBJ1-1|TRBV18|-|-
CASSPDSGTEAFF
TGTGCCAGCTCACCAGATTCGGGGACTGAAGCTTTCTTT
>TRBJ2-7|TRBV4-1|-|TRBD1
CASSQAVVGTGSYEQYF
TGCGCCAGCAGCCAAGCTGTCGTGGGGACAGGGTCCTACGAGCAGTACTTC
>TRBJ1-2|TRBV4-1|-|-
CASSQIQGRDGYTF
TGCGCCAGCAGCCAAATACAGGGAAGGGATGGCTACACCTTC
>TRBJ2-7|TRBV27|-|TRBD2
CASRTSGGASYEQYF
TGTGCCTCACGGACTAGCGGGGGGGCGTCGTACGAGCAGTACTTC
>TRBJ1-1|TRBV18|few|-
CASSPGEGTEAFF
TGTGCCAGCTCACCAGGGGAGGGGACTGAAGCTTTCTTT
>TRBJ2-1|TRBV19|-|-
CASSGWARDNEQFF
TGTGCCAGTAGTGGGTGGGCGCGGGACAATGAGCAGTTCTTC
>TRBJ2-7|TRBV5-4|-|-
CASSLALSSAEQYF
TGTGCCAGCAGCTTGGCACTATCCAGTGCCGAGCAGTACTTC
>TRBJ1-1|TRBV2|-|-
CASSEPSGGGGREAFF
TGTGCCAGCAGTGAACCCTCCGGCGGCGGGGGACGAGAAGCTTTCTTT
>TRBJ2-7|TRBV6-5|-|-
CASSYSGRTYEQYF
TGTGCCAGCAGTTACTCGGGGAGAACCTACGAGCAGTACTTC